One sample yielded the 25 T cell receptor beta chains listed below, sequenced in a study of long-term antiretroviral therapy in people with HIV. Sequencing relied on immunoSEQ assay v3.0, run at survey level. Sequenced by immunoSEQ multiplex PCR; TCRdb stores in-frame clones only, minus some. The sample consists of roughly 30,000 clones, approximately 91% of them appearing once. The sequencing here drew on unsorted PBMCs, taken 3.1 years after starting antiretroviral therapy. The receptors were gathered from a man aged 18 to 29 with HIV.

The rearrangement joins TRBV5-1 to TRBJ2-1; 7 bases match TRBD2. This CDR3 has 15 residues. Germline values: CDR1 SGHRS, CDR2 YFSETQ. After removal of 6 bases from V and 2 bases from J, the junction contained 8 bases not matched to a gene. DNA of the CDR3: TGCGCCAGCACCTCTACTAGCGCGACCTACAATGAGCAGTTCTTC. It yields the protein CASTSTSATYNEQFF.

The chain joins TRBV5-1 to TRBJ2-1, with no clear D. The germline gives CDR1 SGHRS, CDR2 YFSETQ. The CDR3 loop spans 14 amino acids. The germline V and J ends were trimmed by 5 bases and 8 bases, with 17 bases remaining between them. The CDR3 reads CASREAPVADEQFF. The CDR3 nucleotides are TGCGCCAGCAGAGAGGCCCCTGTGGCGGATGAGCAGTTCTTC.

The V and J genes are TRBV4-1 and TRBJ2-6; D is undetermined. This CDR3 contains 14 residues. The ends were cut back, 4 bases at V and 0 bases at J, with 4 bases in the middle. The V gene's germline CDR1 is MGHRA and CDR2 YSYEKL. The chain's CDR3 is CASSPDSGANVLTF. CDR3 sequence (DNA): TGCGCCAGCAGCCCCGACTCTGGGGCCAACGTCCTGACTTTC.

V is TRBV12-5 and J is TRBJ2-1; TRBD2 aligns across 7 bases. After removal of 7 bases from V and 7 bases from J, the junction contained 13 bases not matched to a gene. The CDR3 is 15 amino acids. The germline gives CDR1 LGHNT, CDR2 FRNRAP. The CDR3 sequence: CASEVGLGDWNEQFF. The CDR3 DNA is TGTGCTAGTGAAGTAGGACTAGGGGACTGGAATGAGCAGTTCTTC.

This clone occurred once. The V call is TRBV5-4, the J call TRBJ2-1, with D hard to call. Trimming left V 3 bases short and J 8 bases short, with 18 bases between. The CDR3 is made up of 15 amino acids. Per the germline V gene, CDR1 is SGHNT and CDR2 is YYREEE (reference sequence). For the CDR3, the DNA is TGTGCCAGCAGCTCCCGTGGCCTGGGAAGCGATGAGCAGTTCTTC. Its protein is CASSSRGLGSDEQFF.

The rearrangement joins TRBV15 to TRBJ2-5, with D unresolved. The CDR3 sequence is 15 residues long. Germline V gene sequence: CDR1 LNHNV, CDR2 YYDKDF (reference sequence). Trimming took off 0 bases at V and 1 base at J, with 9 bases between the two ends. CDR3 loop: CATSRDPGGQETQYF. As DNA, the CDR3 is TGTGCCACCAGCAGAGATCCGGGCGGCCAAGAGACCCAGTACTTC.

The chain employs TRBV7-8 and TRBJ1-1; unclear D gene. V lost 5 bases, J lost 6 bases, and 13 bases lay in between. This CDR3 has 13 amino acids. Germline-derived CDR1 and CDR2 are SGHVS and FQNEAQ. CDR3 DNA sequence: TGTGCCAGCAGCCAAACAGATCCGGCTGAAGCTTTCTTT. The encoded protein is CASSQTDPAEAFF. The full variable domain, rest sourced from reference TRBV7-8 and TRBJ1-1, is GAGVSQSPRYKVAKRGQDVALRCDPISGHVSLFWYQQALGQGPEFLTYFQNEAQLDKSGLPSDRFFAERPEGSVSTLKIQRTQQEDSAVYLCASSQTDPAEAFFGQGTRLTVV.

The chain couples TRBV28 to TRBJ2-1; 7 nucleotides align to TRBD1. Germline V gene data show CDR1 as MDHEN and CDR2 as SYDVKM. This CDR3 is built from 13 residues. V lost 7 bases, J lost 7 bases, and 7 bases stayed unmatched. CDR3 protein: CASNLDRENEQFF. CDR3 nucleotide sequence: TGTGCCAGCAACCTTGACAGGGAGAATGAGCAGTTCTTC.

The chain has TRBV5-6 and TRBJ2-1; 12 bases align to TRBD2. This CDR3 comprises 18 residues. Germline V CDR1 and CDR2: SGHDT, YYEEEE. J lost 8 bases, V lost 4 bases, and 16 bases had no gene match. CDR3 coding DNA: TGTGCCAGCAGCCCCCCCCACCCACTAGCGGGGGGCGTAGATGAGCAGTTCTTC. Its translation is CASSPPHPLAGGVDEQFF.

V and J are TRBV19 and TRBJ1-5; TRBD1 aligns across 7 bases. The CDR3 loop spans 18 amino acids. J was trimmed by 11 bases and V by 1 base; bases with no gene match: 20. The germline V gene encodes CDR1 LNHDA and CDR2 SQIVND (reference sequence). CDR3 residues: CASSIGSGTVSRPEAQHF. The CDR3 region has the DNA TGTGCCAGTAGTATAGGCTCCGGGACAGTCTCACGGCCGGAGGCCCAGCATTTT.

This chain links TRBV10-3 with TRBJ2-3; D gene uncertain. Germline loops: CDR1 ENHRY, CDR2 SYGVKD. Trimming cost V 4 bases and J 0 bases, with 8 bases left between them. The length of the CDR3 is 14 residues. The CDR3 region is CAISAQLSTDTQYF. In nucleotides, the CDR3 is TGTGCCATCAGTGCCCAGCTTAGCACAGATACGCAGTATTTT.

The chain combines TRBV6-6 with TRBJ2-1, with D hard to call. Germline CDR1 and CDR2: MNHNY and SVGAGI (reference sequence). The CDR3 is 15 residues long. V lost 0 bases and J lost 4, with 10 bases in between. In nucleotides, the CDR3 is TGTGCCAGCAGTTACTCGCGGTTCTCATACAATGAGCAGTTCTTC. It is translated as CASSYSRFSYNEQFF.

The V gene is TRBV12-2, the J gene TRBJ2-1; the table's D call, TRBD2, was not checked against the DNA. TRBV12-2 is a pseudogene. The CDR3 loop spans 12 amino acids. The CDR3 sequence: CASHLWREGAFF. In nucleotides, the CDR3 is TGTGCAAGTCACCTTTGGCGGGAGGGAGCATTCTTC.

The chain uses TRBV7-2 and TRBJ2-3; D is uncertain. CDR1 and CDR2 (germline): SGHTA, FQGNSA. This CDR3 contains 13 residues. V lost 3 bases, J lost 5 bases, and 9 bases lay in between. The chain's CDR3 is CASSLGLIDTQYF. CDR3 bases: TGTGCCAGCAGCTTGGGCTTAATAGATACGCAGTATTTT.

The chain couples TRBV5-1 to TRBJ2-1, with 12 bases matching TRBD2. The germline gives CDR1 SGHRS, CDR2 YFSETQ. This CDR3 contains 14 residues. The junction had 4 bases not matched to a gene; V was cut back by 4 bases and J by 8 bases. The CDR3 coding sequence is TGCGCCAGCAGCAGACTAGCGGGGGAGGATGAGCAGTTCTTC. This translates into CASSRLAGEDEQFF. The full variable domain, its missing parts supplied by reference TRBV5-1 and TRBJ2-1, is KAGVTQTPRYLIKTRGQQVTLSCSPISGHRSVSWYQQTPGQGLQFLFEYFSETQRNKGNFPGRFSGRQFSNSRSEMNVSTLELGDSALYLCASSRLAGEDEQFFGPGTRLTVL.

V is TRBV27 and J is TRBJ2-3; 9 bases map to TRBD1. CDR1 is MNHEY, CDR2 SMNVEV, per germline (reference sequence). Germline trimming cut 9 bases from V and 6 bases from J; bases unmatched to any gene: 10. The CDR3 has 14 residues. The CDR3 here is CASRRDRAPDTQYF. CDR3 nucleotide sequence: TGTGCCAGTCGGAGGGACAGGGCTCCGGATACGCAGTATTTT.

This chain links TRBV4-2 with TRBJ1-1, with a weak D call TRBD1 (6 bases). Per the germline V gene, CDR1 is LGHNA and CDR2 is YNFKEQ. With 5 bases removed from V and 4 bases from J, the gap between germline ends came to 8 bases. This CDR3 is built from 12 residues. The CDR3 DNA follows: TGTGCCAGCAGCGAGGGGGGCACTGAAGCTTTCTTT. It codes for CASSEGGTEAFF.

CDR3 amino acids: CASSELYTGELFF. The CDR3 coding sequence is TGTGCCAGCAGTGAACTGTACACCGGGGAGCTGTTTTTT. The chain uses TRBV6-1 and TRBJ2-2; unclear D gene. V lost 2 bases to trimming and J lost 3 bases, with 4 bases between them. This CDR3 is 13 amino acids long. CDR1 and CDR2 from the germline V gene are MNHNS and SASEGT.

Concerning this clone itself: This sample includes further DNA sequences coding for the same CDR3. The chain carries TRBV11-2 and TRBJ1-5; D is possibly TRBD1 (6 bases). Germline CDR1 SGHAT, CDR2 FQNNGV. V was shortened by 1 base and J by 2 bases, with 9 bases between the two germline ends. The CDR3 totals 15 residues. The CDR3 is CASSLGGQGNQPQHF. In DNA, the CDR3 is TGTGCCAGCAGCTTAGGGGGGCAGGGCAATCAGCCCCAGCATTTT.

V and J are TRBV4-2 and TRBJ2-7; D unresolved. This CDR3 region has 13 residues. Germline CDR1 is LGHNA and CDR2 is YNFKEQ. V lost 2 bases and J lost 2, with 7 bases in between. CDR3 amino acids: CASSQLGPYEQYF. CDR3 bases: TGTGCCAGCAGCCAATTAGGGCCCTACGAGCAGTACTTC.

In its sample, this clone was seen once. This chain joins TRBV6-6 and TRBJ2-5; 8 positions agree with TRBD1. V lost 10 bases and J lost 4; bases outside the gene matches: 11. The CDR3 contains 14 residues. Germline V gene lookup returns CDR1 MNHNY and CDR2 SVGAGI (reference sequence). The CDR3 bases are TGTGCCACCTCGACAGGGGCTACCTTAGAGACCCAGTACTTC. Its translation is CATSTGATLETQYF.

The V and J genes are TRBV6-1 and TRBJ1-2; perhaps TRBD1 as D (5 bases). The germline V and J ends were trimmed by 0 bases and 1 base, with 18 bases remaining between them. Germline V gene sequence: CDR1 MNHNS, CDR2 SASEGT. This CDR3 is 18 amino acids long. CDR3 protein: CASSEALFRDGHNYGYTF. The CDR3 nucleotides are TGTGCCAGCAGTGAAGCTTTATTTAGGGACGGGCATAACTATGGCTACACCTTC.

This chain uses TRBV4-1 with TRBJ1-1, with unresolved D. V was trimmed by 5 bases and J by 3 bases, leaving 7 bases between them. Germline-derived CDR1 and CDR2 are MGHRA and YSYEKL. CDR3 length equals 12 residues. CDR3 nucleotide sequence: TGCGCCAGCAGCTGGTCGGACACTGAAGCTTTCTTT. It yields the protein CASSWSDTEAFF.

The CDR3 protein is CAIGELAAGELFF. The CDR3 coding sequence is TGTGCCATCGGGGAACTAGCGGCCGGGGAGCTGTTTTTT. This chain links TRBV10-3 with TRBJ2-2; 8 positions match TRBD2. Germline lookup yields CDR1 ENHRY and CDR2 SYGVKD. V was pared by 8 bases and J by 6 bases, with 5 bases of the junction left unmatched. The CDR3 loop spans 13 amino acids.

The gene calls are TRBV7-6 and TRBJ2-3; 13 bases are shared with TRBD2. Germline CDR1 and CDR2: SGHVS and FNYEAQ. V shed 1 base and J 2 bases; nucleotides not matched to a gene: 6. The CDR3 is 18 amino acids. The CDR3 sequence is CASSLGLAGGPPTDTQYF. In DNA form, the CDR3 reads TGTGCCAGCAGCTTAGGACTAGCGGGGGGCCCGCCCACAGATACGCAGTATTTT.